This TCR beta chain is drawn from a study of response to subunit inactivated influenza vaccine. TCRdb redid the calling of the RT-PCR reads with MiXCR, one entry per CDR3 protein. The sample carries over 800,000 distinct CDR3 sequences, approximately 22% recorded once. Study-wide findings and caveats: With each seasonal influenza vaccination, the authors suggested, few new T cells are recruited.

Germline CDR1 and CDR2: LGHNA and YNFKEQ. The CDR3 spans 16 residues. Trimming removed 0 bases from V and 0 bases from J, with 9 bases in between. This clonotype was seen a handful of times. No antigen is known for it. The clonotype comes from a man between 50 and 59 years old who received an inactivated influenza vaccine. The starting material was PBMCs from blood, obtained 5 days after vaccination. The chain combines TRBV4-2 with TRBJ1-5; D is ambiguous. The CDR3 spells CASSQDAVHSNQPQHF. In DNA form, the CDR3 reads TGTGCCAGCAGCCAAGATGCGGTACATAGCAATCAGCCCCAGCATTTT.